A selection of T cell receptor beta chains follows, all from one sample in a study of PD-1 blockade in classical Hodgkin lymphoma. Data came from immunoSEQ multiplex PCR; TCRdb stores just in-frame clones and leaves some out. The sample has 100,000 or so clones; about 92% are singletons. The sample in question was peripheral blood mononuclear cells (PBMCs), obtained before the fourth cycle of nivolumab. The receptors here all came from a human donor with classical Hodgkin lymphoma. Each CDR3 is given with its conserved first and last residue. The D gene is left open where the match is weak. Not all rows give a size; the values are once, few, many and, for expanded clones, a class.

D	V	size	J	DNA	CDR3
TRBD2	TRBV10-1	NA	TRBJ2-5	TGCGCCAGCAGTAGCCTAGCGGGAGGCCCGACGGAGACCCAGTACTTC	CASSSLAGGPTETQYF
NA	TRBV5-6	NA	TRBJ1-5	TGTGCCAGCAGCTTGGGTGGATATAGCAATCAGCCCCAGCATTTT	CASSLGGYSNQPQHF
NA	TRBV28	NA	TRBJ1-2	TGTGCCAGCAGTTCCCACCGTCGTAGCCGCGGGTTC	CASSSHRRSRGF
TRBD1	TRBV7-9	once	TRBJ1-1	TGTGCCAGCTCGGGACAGTATGAAGCTTTCTTT	CASSGQYEAFF
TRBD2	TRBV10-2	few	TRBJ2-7	TGCGCCAGCACTCCTGGGCTAGCGGGAGGTGGAGACGAGCAGTACTTC	CASTPGLAGGGDEQYF
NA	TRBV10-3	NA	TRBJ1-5	TGTGCCATCAGTGAGAAGGGGGGCAATCAGCCCCAGCATTTT	CAISEKGGNQPQHF
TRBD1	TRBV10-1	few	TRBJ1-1	TGCGCCAGCAGTGGACAGGGCACTGAAGCTTTCTTT	CASSGQGTEAFF
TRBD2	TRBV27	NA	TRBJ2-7	TGTGCCAGCAGTTTATCGGGACTAGCACTCGACGAGCAGTACTTC	CASSLSGLALDEQYF
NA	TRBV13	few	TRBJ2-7	TGTGCCAGCAGCTTCGGGGCCTACGAGCAGTACTTC	CASSFGAYEQYF
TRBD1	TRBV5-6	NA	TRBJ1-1	TGTGCCAGCAGCTTGGGGGACAGGGCCACTGAAGCTTTCTTT	CASSLGDRATEAFF
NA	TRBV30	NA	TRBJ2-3	TGTGCCTTTAGAGGAGGGACATTTAGCACAGATACGCAGTATTTT	CAFRGGTFSTDTQYF
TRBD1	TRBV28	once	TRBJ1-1	TGTGCCAGCAGTTTTAAAAACCGGCGGGACAGGGATCTGCATGGGGCTGAAGCTTTCTTT	CASSFKNRRDRDLHGAEAFF
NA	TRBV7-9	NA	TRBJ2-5	TGTGCCAGCAGCGAAGATATCTCCCAAGAGACCCAGTACTTC	CASSEDISQETQYF
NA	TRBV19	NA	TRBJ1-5	TGTGCCAGTAGAAGGGACCTCTCACTAAATCAGCCCCAGCATTTT	CASRRDLSLNQPQHF
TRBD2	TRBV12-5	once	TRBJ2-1	TGTGCTAGTCGGATTCCGGGAGGTTTTTACAATGAGCAGTTCTTC	CASRIPGGFYNEQFF
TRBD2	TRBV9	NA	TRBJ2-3	TGTGCCAGCAGCACTGGGACTAGCGGGAGGGGCACAGATACGCAGTATTTT	CASSTGTSGRGTDTQYF
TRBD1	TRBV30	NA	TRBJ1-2	TGTGCCTGGAGCCTTGGACAGGCCTACACCTTC	CAWSLGQAYTF
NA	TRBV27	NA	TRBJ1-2	TGTGCCAGCAGTTTAGGGGTCTCCTATGGCTACACCTTC	CASSLGVSYGYTF
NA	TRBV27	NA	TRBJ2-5	TGTGCCAGCAGTTTATTGGGGAGCAGGCTCCAAGAGACCCAGTACTTC	CASSLLGSRLQETQYF
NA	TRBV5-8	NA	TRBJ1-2	TGTGCCAGCAGCCGGGAAAAATACTATGGCTACACCTTC	CASSREKYYGYTF
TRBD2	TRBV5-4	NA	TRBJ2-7	TGTGCCAGCAGCTTCGGTGGGATAGCGGGAGTCTATGAGCAGTACTTC	CASSFGGIAGVYEQYF
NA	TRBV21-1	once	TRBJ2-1	TGTGCCAGCAGCAAGGCCAGTTGGGACGATGAGCAGTTCTTC	CASSKASWDDEQFF
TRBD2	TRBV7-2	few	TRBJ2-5	TGTGCCACCGGACCGGGGACGGGGGGGACTAGCGGGACGACCCAGTACTTC	CATGPGTGGTSGTTQYF
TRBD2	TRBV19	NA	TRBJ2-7	TGTGCCAGTAGTTCGGGGGGCGAGCAGTACTTC	CASSSGGEQYF
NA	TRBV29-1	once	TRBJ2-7	TGCAGCGTTGCGGCAGGGCCCTCCTACGAGCAGTACTTC	CSVAAGPSYEQYF
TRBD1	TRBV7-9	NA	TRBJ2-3	TGTGCCAGCAGCTTAGACGCGGGACAGGGGAGGGGTACGCAGTATTTT	CASSLDAGQGRGTQYF
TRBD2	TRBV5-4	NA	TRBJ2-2	TGTGCCAGCAGCTCCGGACTAGCGCAGAACACCGGGGAGCTGTTTTTT	CASSSGLAQNTGELFF
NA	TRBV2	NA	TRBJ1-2	TGTGCCAGCAGTGAGCTAGGTACCTATGGCTACACCTTC	CASSELGTYGYTF
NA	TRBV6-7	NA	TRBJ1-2	TGTGCCAGCAGTTACTCGGGATGGGTCCAGGAGAACTATGGCTACACCTTC	CASSYSGWVQENYGYTF
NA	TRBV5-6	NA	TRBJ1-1	TGTGCCAGCAGCTTCCCCACTAGAAGCCACACTGAAGCTTTCTTT	CASSFPTRSHTEAFF
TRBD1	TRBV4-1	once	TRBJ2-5	TGCGCCAGCAGCCCCTTTGGACAGGGGTTCGGAGAGACCCAGTACTTC	CASSPFGQGFGETQYF
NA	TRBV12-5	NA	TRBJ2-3	TGTGCTAGTGGTTGGACGACAGGCACAGATACGCAGTATTTT	CASGWTTGTDTQYF
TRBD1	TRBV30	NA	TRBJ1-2	TGTGCCTGGAGTCCCCCCCAGGGGGCAGGACGCTATGGCTACACCTTC	CAWSPPQGAGRYGYTF
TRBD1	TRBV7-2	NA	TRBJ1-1	TGTGCCAGCAGCCCACAGGGGAGGAGGTACGCTTTCTTT	CASSPQGRRYAFF
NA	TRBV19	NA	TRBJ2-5	TGTGCCAGTAGTATAAACCTCGGCGGGTACCAAGAGACCCAGTACTTC	CASSINLGGYQETQYF
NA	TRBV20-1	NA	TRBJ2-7	TGCAGTGCTGGCCTTGTCTACGAGCAGTACTTC	CSAGLVYEQYF
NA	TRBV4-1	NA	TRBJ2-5	TGCGCCAGCAGCCAACCAGGGCAAGAGACCCAGTACTTC	CASSQPGQETQYF
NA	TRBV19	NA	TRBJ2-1	TGTGCCAGTAGTATACCGACAGGCTTGTACAATGAGCAGTTCTTC	CASSIPTGLYNEQFF
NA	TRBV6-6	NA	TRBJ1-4	TGTGCCAGCAGTGATACAGCTTTCTCTGATGAAAAACTGTTTTTT	CASSDTAFSDEKLFF
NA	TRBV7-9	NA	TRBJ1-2	TGTGCCAGCAGCTTCGTCGAACAGGGAAGCCATGGCTACACCTTC	CASSFVEQGSHGYTF